Below, 21 T cell receptor beta chains from the same sample are listed, as sequenced in a study of technical replicates of blood from several donors. Repertoires were generated with immunoSEQ multiplex PCR, while TCRdb's copy carries only in-frame clones and drops some. The sample comprises approximately 81,000 clones, 81% of which are singletons, and around 4% rests with the top ten. The specimen sequenced was PBMCs. The receptors come from a human donor in good health. Some clones in this sample may be carry-over from other donors' samples.

The chain joins TRBV6-4 to TRBJ1-2, with 8 nucleotides matching TRBD1. Germline values: CDR1 MRHNA, CDR2 SNTAGT. The ends lost 6 bases at V and 10 bases at J; junction bases unmatched: 7. The CDR3 extends over 12 amino acids. CDR3 protein: CASRLDRGPYTF. CDR3 DNA: TGTGCCAGCAGACTCGACAGGGGTCCCTACACCTTC.

This chain connects TRBV5-4 to TRBJ2-3, with a tentative D call TRBD2 (6 bases). Trimming stripped 4 bases from V and 3 bases from J, with 12 bases between. This CDR3 region has 14 residues. Germline CDR1 is SGHNT and CDR2 is YYREEE (reference sequence). CDR3 nucleotide sequence: TGTGCCAGCAGCCCGGGACTTCGAACAGATACGCAGTATTTT. Encoded protein: CASSPGLRTDTQYF.

This clone was picked up a small number of times. The chain combines TRBV4-1 with TRBJ1-5, with unresolved D. The CDR3 covers 15 residues. Germline V gene data show CDR1 as MGHRA and CDR2 as YSYEKL. Trimming removed 4 bases at V and 0 bases at J, with 10 bases between. CDR3 sequence (DNA): TGCGCCAGCAGCCTTGAGCAATCTAGCAATCAGCCCCAGCATTTT. Amino acids: CASSLEQSSNQPQHF.

V gene TRBV2 combines with J gene TRBJ2-7, with a possible D match to TRBD2 (6 bases). Germline V gene sequence: CDR1 SNHLY, CDR2 FYNNEI. V lost 4 bases to trimming and J lost 3 bases, with 10 bases between them. CDR3 length: 13 amino acids. The CDR3 sequence: CASSGGENYEQYF. Written as DNA, the CDR3 is TGTGCCAGCAGTGGGGGGGAGAACTACGAGCAGTACTTC.

This clone was recorded only once. The V and J genes are TRBV7-2 and TRBJ1-6; 9 bases match TRBD1. The germline gives CDR1 SGHTA, CDR2 FQGNSA. CDR3 length: 16 amino acids. The J segment lost 6 bases and the V segment lost 5 bases, leaving 8 bases of the junction unmatched. CDR3 region: CASSQDTGGGNSPLHF. In DNA form, the CDR3 reads TGTGCCAGCAGCCAAGACACAGGGGGCGGTAATTCACCCCTCCACTTT.

This clone came up a few times. J is TRBJ2-7 and V is TRBV7-2; perhaps TRBD2 as D (6 bases). The germline V gene has CDR1 SGHTA and CDR2 FQGNSA. The ends were cut back, 5 bases at V and 2 bases at J, with 16 bases in the middle. This CDR3 spans 15 amino acids. As DNA, the CDR3 is TGTGCCAGCAGCACGAGTTCGGGACTTACCTACGAGCAGTACTTC. This encodes CASSTSSGLTYEQYF.

The chain uses TRBV2 and TRBJ2-7; weak D call: TRBD2 (6 bases). Germline values: CDR1 SNHLY, CDR2 FYNNEI. V lost 5 bases and J 3 bases, leaving 11 bases between the germline ends. CDR3 length: 13 residues. The CDR3 nucleotides are TGTGCCAGCAGTCCCCAGACTAGCTACGAGCAGTACTTC. Amino acids: CASSPQTSYEQYF. Looking up the rest from reference TRBV2 and TRBJ2-7 gives the full variable domain: EPEVTQTPSHQVTQMGQEVILRCVPISNHLYFYWYRQILGQKVEFLVSFYNNEISEKSEIFDDQFSVERPDGSNFTLKIRSTKLEDSAMYFCASSPQTSYEQYFGPGTRLTVT.

The chain employs TRBV7-9 and TRBJ2-2, with D maybe TRBD1 (5 bases). Germline CDR1 reads SEHNR; CDR2 reads FQNEAQ (reference sequence). V lost 3 bases, J lost 5 bases, and 13 bases lay in between. This CDR3 spans 15 amino acids. CDR3 nucleotide sequence: TGTGCCAGCAGCTTTCCCAGTAGGGGTACCGGGGAGCTGTTTTTT. Its translation is CASSFPSRGTGELFF.

This chain uses TRBV7-9 with TRBJ2-7; 9 positions agree with TRBD1. The CDR3 is 14 amino acids. CDR1 and CDR2 (germline): SEHNR, FQNEAQ (reference sequence). With 6 bases clipped from V and 3 bases from J, the junction kept 6 bases outside the gene matches. This CDR3 reads CASRRPGQGYEQYF. The CDR3, as DNA: TGTGCCAGCAGACGGCCGGGACAGGGCTACGAGCAGTACTTC.

This clone has just a few counts. This rearrangement joins TRBV5-1 to TRBJ2-2; 10 bases agree with TRBD1. With V trimmed by 6 bases and J by 5 bases, 13 bases remained unmatched. Germline CDR1 is SGHRS and CDR2 is YFSETQ. The CDR3 length is 17 residues. CDR3 sequence: CASTQIKTGGGTGELFF. CDR3 bases: TGCGCCAGCACCCAAATCAAGACAGGGGGCGGTACCGGGGAGCTGTTTTTT.

The genes are TRBV10-3 and TRBJ1-1; D is undetermined. Trimming removed 4 bases at V and 2 bases at J, with 8 bases between. Germline V gene sequence: CDR1 ENHRY, CDR2 SYGVKD. This CDR3 region has 13 residues. The CDR3 DNA reads TGTGCCATCAGTGTACGGGGAAACACTGAAGCTTTCTTT. It encodes CAISVRGNTEAFF.

The V call is TRBV9, the J call TRBJ2-3; the match to TRBD2 covers 9 bases. V dropped 0 bases and J dropped 4; count of bases not matched to a gene: 3. This CDR3 contains 15 residues. Germline V gene lookup returns CDR1 SGDLS and CDR2 YYNGEE. The CDR3 DNA sequence: TGTGCCAGCAGCGTAGTAGTAGCGGGGGCAGATACGCAGTATTTT. Translated: CASSVVVAGADTQYF.

The rearrangement joins TRBV7-9 to TRBJ2-1, with TRBD2 as a possible D gene (6 bases). Germline values: CDR1 SEHNR, CDR2 FQNEAQ (reference sequence). The CDR3 length is 17 residues. V was clipped by 4 bases and J by 2 bases, with 18 bases between them. CDR3 loop: CASSSAYRGATYNEQFF. DNA of the CDR3: TGTGCCAGCAGCTCTGCTTATCGCGGGGCGACCTACAATGAGCAGTTCTTC.

This chain links TRBV4-3 with TRBJ2-1, with a tentative D call TRBD2 (5 bases). Trimming took 0 bases from V and 12 from J, leaving 12 bases between them. The CDR3 length is 13 residues. Per the germline V gene, CDR1 is LGHNA and CDR2 is YSLEER. This CDR3 reads CASSQEWLDWQFF. The CDR3 nucleotides read TGCGCCAGCAGCCAAGAGTGGCTGGACTGGCAGTTCTTC.

The chain carries TRBV29-1 and TRBJ2-7, with D hard to call. The length of the CDR3 is 14 residues. With 4 bases removed from V and 2 bases from J, the gap between germline ends came to 15 bases. Per the germline V gene, CDR1 is SQVTM and CDR2 is ANQGSEA. DNA of the CDR3: TGCAGCGTTGCCAACCCGTCGGTACCCTACGAGCAGTACTTC. This encodes CSVANPSVPYEQYF.

The DNA of the CDR3 is TGTGCCACCACGGGCGCTGCGGGGGGGTCCCTTCCAAATACGCAGTATTTT. Translation gives CATTGAAGGSLPNTQYF. The chain links TRBV19 to TRBJ2-3; 9 nucleotides match TRBD2. Trimming removed 10 bases from V and 7 bases from J; junction bases left unmatched: 21. Germline CDR1 reads LNHDA; CDR2 reads SQIVND (reference sequence). There are 17 residues in the CDR3.

This chain links TRBV7-2 with TRBJ1-3; D remains unclear. Looked up from germline, CDR1 is SGHTA and CDR2 is FQGNSA. The CDR3 length is 13 residues. V lost 5 bases and J lost 4, with 9 bases in between. CDR3 nucleotide sequence: TGTGCCAGCAGCCCGAACCGGGGAAACACCATATATTTT. Translation: CASSPNRGNTIYF.

This clone appeared many times. The CDR3 DNA reads TGTGCCAGCAGCCTGGCAGGGACTAGCACAGATACGCAGTATTTT. Translated: CASSLAGTSTDTQYF. V and J are TRBV6-5 and TRBJ2-3; tentative D call: TRBD2 (6 bases). CDR1 and CDR2 from the germline V gene are MNHEY and SVGAGI. The CDR3 has 15 amino acids. Trimming left V 6 bases short and J 0 bases short, with 13 bases between.

This clone appeared once. The chain has TRBV30 and TRBJ2-7; a weak D match, TRBD1 (6 bases). The CDR3 is made up of 12 amino acids. V was cut by 3 bases and J by 6 bases, with 12 bases left in between. Germline CDR1 and CDR2: GTSNPN and SVGIG (reference sequence). The CDR3 protein is CAWRLQGSEQYF. The CDR3 DNA sequence: TGTGCCTGGAGACTTCAGGGGTCCGAGCAGTACTTC.

The V and J genes are TRBV21-1 and TRBJ1-4; the D segment call TRBD1 is taken from the table without a DNA check. TRBV21-1 represents a pseudogene. This CDR3 is built from 15 residues. The CDR3 loop reads CASSNRGQGDEKLFF. Written as DNA, the CDR3 is TGTGCCAGCAGTAACAGGGGGCAGGGTGATGAAAAACTGTTTTTT.

The CDR3 region is CASSSFQGQAYEQYF. The DNA of the CDR3 is TGTGCCAGCAGCTCCTTTCAGGGGCAAGCCTACGAGCAGTACTTC. This sequence joins TRBV5-6 and TRBJ2-7; a possible D gene is TRBD1 (6 bases). CDR1 is SGHDT and CDR2 is YYEEEE in the germline V gene. CDR3 length equals 15 residues. Trimming removed 3 bases at V and 2 bases at J, with 15 bases between.